This TCR beta chain is drawn from a study of T cells after posttransplantation cyclophosphamide. Sequencing was performed with immunoSEQ multiplex PCR; in TCRdb, only in-frame clones are kept and a portion is missing. The repertoire holds 15,000 or so clones, with 85% to 95% as singletons. Busulfan-fludarabine conditioning, marrow transplant, and cyclophosphamide on days +3 and +4 were administered. CDR1 is SGHNT and CDR2 is YENEEA in the germline V gene. The length of the CDR3 is 15 residues. J was trimmed by 10 bases and V by 4 bases; bases with no gene match: 5. The clonotype was recovered from a male patient between 60 and 69 years old who received an allogeneic stem cell transplant from a related donor and was CMV-positive. A subset of T cells may come from the graft donor. The chain joins TRBV11-3 to TRBJ2-1, with 15 bases fitting TRBD2. The sample was CD4+ T cells sorted from blood, taken after allogeneic stem cell transplant with posttransplant cyclophosphamide. The CDR3 region has the DNA TGTGCCAGCAGCTCCGGACTAGCGGGGGGGCGCGAGCAGTTCTTC. The encoded protein is CASSSGLAGGREQFF.